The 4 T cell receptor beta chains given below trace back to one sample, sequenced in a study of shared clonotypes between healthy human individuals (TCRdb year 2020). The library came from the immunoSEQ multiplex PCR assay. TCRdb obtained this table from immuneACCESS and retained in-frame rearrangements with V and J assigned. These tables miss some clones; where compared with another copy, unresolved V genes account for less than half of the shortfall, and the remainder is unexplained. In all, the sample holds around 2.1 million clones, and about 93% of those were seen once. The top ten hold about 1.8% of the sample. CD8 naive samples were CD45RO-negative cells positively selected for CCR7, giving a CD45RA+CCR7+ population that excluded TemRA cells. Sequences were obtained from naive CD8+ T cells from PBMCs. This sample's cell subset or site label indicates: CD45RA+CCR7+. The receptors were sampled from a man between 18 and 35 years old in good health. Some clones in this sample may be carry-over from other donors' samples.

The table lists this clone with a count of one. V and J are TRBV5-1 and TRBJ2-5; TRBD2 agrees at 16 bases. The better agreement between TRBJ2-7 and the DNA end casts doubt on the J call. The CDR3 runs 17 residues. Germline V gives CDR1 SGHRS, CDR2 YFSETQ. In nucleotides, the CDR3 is TGCGCCAGCAGCCCGGGACTAGCGGGAGGGCCTATAGCCGAGCAGTACTTC. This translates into CASSPGLAGGPIAEQYF.

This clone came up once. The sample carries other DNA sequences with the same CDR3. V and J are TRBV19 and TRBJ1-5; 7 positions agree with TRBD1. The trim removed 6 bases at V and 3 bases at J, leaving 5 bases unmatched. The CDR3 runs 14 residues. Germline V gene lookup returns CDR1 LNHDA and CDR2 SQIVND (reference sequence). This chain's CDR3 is CASRKDRDNQPQHF. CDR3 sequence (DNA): TGTGCCAGTAGGAAAGACAGGGACAATCAGCCCCAGCATTTT.

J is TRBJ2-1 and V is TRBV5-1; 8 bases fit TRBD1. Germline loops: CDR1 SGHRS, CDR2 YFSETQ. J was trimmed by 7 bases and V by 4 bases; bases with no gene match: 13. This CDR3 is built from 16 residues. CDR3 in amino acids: CASSPHQQGAMNEQFF. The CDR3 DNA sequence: TGCGCCAGCAGCCCGCACCAGCAGGGGGCTATGAATGAGCAGTTCTTC.

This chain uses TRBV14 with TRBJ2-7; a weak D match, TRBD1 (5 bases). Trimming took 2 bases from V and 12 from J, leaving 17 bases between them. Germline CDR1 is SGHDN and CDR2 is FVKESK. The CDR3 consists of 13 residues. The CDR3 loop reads CASSQSPLREVYF. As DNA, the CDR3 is TGTGCCAGCAGCCAATCCCCCCTCAGGGAAGTGTACTTC.